This passage covers 30 T cell receptor beta chains from one sample sequenced in a study of read filtering for tumor transcriptome and immune sequencing. From 300 to 400 ng of RNA, a library with molecular barcoded alpha/delta and beta/gamma adaptors was made. TCRdb independently ran MiXCR on the reads; one entry per CDR3 protein. This sample yields more than 100,000 distinct CDR3 sequences, of which roughly an eighth are seen a single time; approximately 8% belongs to the top ten. The sample consisted of a population of CD138-negative cells sorted from bone marrow. The source is a donor at least 40 years old with multiple myeloma.

This clonotype was observed many times. The gene calls are TRBV29-1 and TRBJ2-2; 8 bases fit TRBD1. From germline, CDR1 is SQVTM and CDR2 ANQGSEA. V lost 6 bases, J lost 1 base, and 7 bases stayed unmatched. The CDR3 has 15 residues. CDR3: CSVTGGSRNTGELFF. The CDR3 region has the DNA TGCAGCGTAACAGGGGGTTCCAGGAACACCGGGGAGCTGTTTTTT.

There are many counts of this clonotype. V usage is TRBV28 and J usage is TRBJ1-5, with D perhaps matching TRBD1 (6 bases). CDR3 size: 14 residues. Germline-derived CDR1 and CDR2 are MDHEN and SYDVKM. With 2 bases removed from V and 8 bases from J, the gap between germline ends came to 13 bases. In DNA, the CDR3 is TGTGCCAGCAGTTTAACGGGGGCTGGGGAGCCCCAGCATTTT. It yields the protein CASSLTGAGEPQHF. The variable domain in full, completed from reference TRBV28 and TRBJ1-5, reads DVKVTQSSRYLVKRTGEKVFLECVQDMDHENMFWYRQDPGLGLRLIYFSYDVKMKEKGDIPEGYSVSREKKERFSLILESASTNQTSMYLCASSLTGAGEPQHFGDGTRLSIL.

This clonotype showed up many times. The chain uses TRBV7-8 and TRBJ2-1; a possible D gene is TRBD2 (5 bases). Germline loops: CDR1 SGHVS, CDR2 FQNEAQ. The CDR3 spans 12 residues. V was shortened by 3 bases and J by 12 bases, with 12 bases between the two germline ends. CDR3 DNA sequence: TGTGCCAGCAGCTTTAGTTGGACTTTGCAGTTCTTC. This translates into CASSFSWTLQFF.

This clonotype was seen repeatedly, ten times or more. The chain joins TRBV3-1 to TRBJ2-1; maybe TRBD2 (6 bases). This CDR3 region has 16 residues. V lost 3 bases to trimming and J lost 3 bases, with 15 bases between them. CDR1 and CDR2 from the germline V gene are LGHDT and YNNKEL (reference sequence). The CDR3 reads CASSQALRRDYNEQFF. The DNA for the CDR3 is TGTGCCAGCAGCCAGGCGTTGAGGCGGGACTACAATGAGCAGTTCTTC.

This clonotype was seen many times. The genes are TRBV20-1 and TRBJ2-7; 8 positions agree with TRBD1. The V gene's germline CDR1 is DFQATT and CDR2 SNEGSKA (reference sequence). CDR3 length equals 13 residues. Trimming at V came to 4 bases and at J to 2 bases, leaving 4 bases not matched to a gene. The DNA for the CDR3 is TGCAGTGCTACGGACAGGGAAACCTACGAGCAGTACTTC. This gives the protein CSATDRETYEQYF.

With regard to this clonotype: The junction departs from germline at one end; a sequencing error may be responsible. This chain uses TRBV5-1 with TRBJ1-1; 8 nucleotides align to TRBD1. There are 15 residues in the CDR3. Germline CDR1 SGHRS, CDR2 YFSETQ. CDR3 nucleotide sequence: TGCGCCAGCAGCAAAGGGGACAGGATGAACACTGGAGCTTTCTTT. This codes for CASSKGDRMNTGAFF. The variable domain in full, completed from reference TRBV5-1 and TRBJ1-1, reads KAGVTQTPRYLIKTRGQQVTLSCSPISGHRSVSWYQQTPGQGLQFLFEYFSETQRNKGNFPGRFSGRQFSNSRSEMNVSTLELGDSALYLCASSKGDRMNTGAFFGQGTRLTVV.

This clonotype was observed many times. The rearrangement uses TRBV3-1 and TRBJ2-7; 7 bases fit TRBD2. Trimming cost V 3 bases and J 6 bases; bases outside gene matches: 8. Germline loops: CDR1 LGHDT, CDR2 YNNKEL (reference sequence). The CDR3 has 14 amino acids. In DNA, the CDR3 is TGTGCCAGCAGCCATTCGCGGGAGTGGATCGAGCAGTACTTC. It specifies CASSHSREWIEQYF.

Only a few counts were recorded for this clonotype. This may stem from a read error, because a much larger clone lies one nucleotide away. The chain carries TRBV7-8 and TRBJ1-6; D gene unclear. V was trimmed by 5 bases and J by 1 base, leaving 12 bases between them. The CDR3 extends over 16 amino acids. Germline V gene data show CDR1 as SGHVS and CDR2 as FQNEAQ. The CDR3 sequence: CASSGLGRSYNSPLHF. The CDR3 nucleotides read TGTGCCAGCAGCGGCCTGGGCAGGTCCTATAATTCACCCCTCCACTTT. Together with reference TRBV7-8 and TRBJ1-6, the CDR3 gives the full variable domain: GAGVSQSPRYKVAKRGQDVALRCDPISGHVSLFWYQQALGQGPEFLTYFQNEAQLDKSGLPSDRFFAERPEGSVSTLKIQRTQQEDSAVYLCASSGLGRSYNSPLHFGNGTRLTVT.

The chain couples TRBV30 to TRBJ2-7; tentatively, D is TRBD2 (7 bases). The CDR3 totals 13 residues. Trimming removed 3 bases at V and 1 base at J, with 10 bases between. Germline CDR1 and CDR2: GTSNPN and SVGIG (reference sequence). The CDR3 region has the DNA TGTGCCTGGAGGCGGGGGCTGTCCTACGAGCAGTACTTC. Translating it yields CAWRRGLSYEQYF.

This clonotype was observed many times. The chain combines TRBV3-1 with TRBJ2-1; D is unresolved. The CDR3 sequence is 12 residues long. Germline V CDR1 and CDR2: LGHDT, YNNKEL (reference sequence). V was pared by 0 bases and J by 10 bases, with 7 bases between. The CDR3 DNA is TGTGCCAGCAGCCAAGATACGCGCGAGCAGTTCTTC. Residues: CASSQDTREQFF.

This clonotype has at least ten counts. This chain uses TRBV5-1 with TRBJ2-1; no definite D call. V dropped 1 base and J dropped 8 bases, with 7 bases sitting between them. The CDR3 contains 12 residues. Germline V lookup: CDR1 SGHRS, CDR2 YFSETQ. CDR3 DNA: TGCGCCAGCAGCTTGACGGACCATGAGCAGTTCTTC. This encodes CASSLTDHEQFF.

This clonotype occurred a few times. The V and J genes are TRBV18 and TRBJ2-5; 7 bases agree with TRBD2. The ends lost 0 bases at V and 5 bases at J; junction bases unmatched: 6. CDR1 KGHSH and CDR2 LQKENI come from the germline V gene. This CDR3 is built from 15 residues. The CDR3 DNA sequence: TGTGCCAGCTCACCACCTAACGCCGGGAGGGAGACCCAGTACTTC. This gives the protein CASSPPNAGRETQYF.

The table lists this clonotype with a few counts. A read error may be the cause here, since a much bigger clone is one base away. The chain recombines TRBV29-1 with TRBJ2-1; D is unclear. V was clipped by 7 bases and J by 6 bases, with 13 bases between them. Germline CDR1 reads SQVTM; CDR2 reads ANQGSEA. This CDR3 has 12 residues. CDR3 bases: TGCAGCGCGTACAATGTGTCCAATGAGCAGTTCTTC. Protein product: CSAYNVSNEQFF.

This clonotype was seen at least ten times. The rearrangement links TRBV7-2 to TRBJ2-3; 10 bases map to TRBD2. Germline V CDR1 and CDR2: SGHTA, FQGNSA. The junction had 14 bases not matched to a gene; V was cut back by 7 bases and J by 1 base. This CDR3 contains 18 residues. CDR3 nucleotides: TGTGCCAGCAACCGAGAGGCTAGCGGGAGTTCTGGCACAGATACGCAGTATTTT. It encodes CASNREASGSSGTDTQYF.

This clonotype was detected ten times or more. The chain has TRBV6-2 or TRBV6-3 and TRBJ2-1; 7 bases map to TRBD2. CDR1 is MNHEY and CDR2 is SVGEGT in the germline V gene. The CDR3 runs 15 residues. With 5 bases clipped from V and 9 bases from J, the junction kept 13 bases outside the gene matches. The CDR3 sequence: CASSPSGAGDSEQFF. The CDR3 DNA reads as TGTGCCAGCAGTCCAAGCGGGGCTGGAGACTCTGAGCAGTTCTTC.

A remark on this clonotype: This may come from a read error, since a much larger clone is one base off. The CDR3 does not close with the conserved phenylalanine or tryptophan, likely indicating a read error. The chain is built from TRBV7-2 and TRBJ2-5; tentative D call: TRBD1 (5 bases). Trimming removed 6 bases from V and 7 bases from J, with 12 bases in between. The CDR3 has 12 amino acids. Per the germline V gene, CDR1 is SGHTA and CDR2 is FQGNSA. In nucleotides, the CDR3 is TGTGCCAGCAGATTGACAGCCTGGACCCAGTACTCC. Translating gives CASRLTAWTQYS.

This clonotype was observed a few times. The genes are TRBV11-3 and TRBJ2-3; a possible D gene is TRBD2 (6 bases). V lost 0 bases and J lost 4, with 11 bases in between. The CDR3 length is 15 residues. Germline assignment: CDR1 SGHNT and CDR2 YENEEA. The CDR3 is CASSLERENPDTQYF. As DNA, the CDR3 is TGTGCCAGCAGCTTAGAACGGGAGAATCCAGATACGCAGTATTTT.

This clonotype has ten or more counts. The rearrangement joins TRBV12-3 or TRBV12-4 to TRBJ2-7, with D maybe TRBD1 (6 bases). The CDR3 runs 12 residues. Trimming left V 5 bases short and J 5 bases short, with 10 bases between. CDR3 residues: CASSPHRDEQYF. The CDR3 coding sequence is TGTGCCAGCAGTCCCCACAGGGACGAGCAGTACTTC.

As concerns this clonotype: A single base separates this from a much larger clone, so it may be a read error. Here the CDR3 omits its conserved ending phenylalanine or tryptophan, so a read error is the likely source. The chain employs TRBV6-5 and TRBJ2-5; D remains ambiguous. The CDR3 has 13 amino acids. Trimming shortened V by 7 bases and J by 7 bases, and 16 bases separated the two germline ends. Germline CDR1 is MNHEY and CDR2 is SVGAGI. The CDR3 is CASMVGQVGTQYL. The CDR3 bases are TGTGCCAGCATGGTTGGGCAAGTCGGGACCCAGTACCTC.

This sequence joins TRBV20-1 and TRBJ2-7, with 8 bases lining up with TRBD2. The germline V gene encodes CDR1 DFQATT and CDR2 SNEGSKA (reference sequence). The ends lost 5 bases at V and 5 bases at J; junction bases unmatched: 8. The CDR3 totals 13 residues. The CDR3 region is CSAPGGGLDEQYF. In DNA, the CDR3 is TGCAGTGCTCCCGGGGGGGGGCTGGACGAGCAGTACTTC.

There are many counts of this clonotype. The CDR3 DNA reads TGTGCCAGCAGCTACCCCGGGAGTTACGAGCAGTACTTC. Translated, it gives CASSYPGSYEQYF. The chain links TRBV7-9 to TRBJ2-7; possible D gene TRBD2, 6 bases. V lost 4 bases, J lost 4 bases, and 11 bases lay in between. This CDR3 spans 13 amino acids. Germline V gene data show CDR1 as SEHNR and CDR2 as FQNEAQ (reference sequence).

This clonotype was detected ten times or more. The chain joins TRBV27 to TRBJ2-1; D not certain. V lost 1 base, J lost 0 bases, and 10 bases lay in between. The CDR3 contains 16 residues. Germline V gene data show CDR1 as MNHEY and CDR2 as SMNVEV (reference sequence). CDR3 nucleotide sequence: TGTGCCAGCAGTTTATGGGCAGAAAGCTCCTACAATGAGCAGTTCTTC. Protein product: CASSLWAESSYNEQFF.

This clonotype occurred many times. Here the CDR3 DNA reads TGTGCCACCAGCAGAGATAGGGTGGGCTCCTACGAGCAGTACTTC. It is translated as CATSRDRVGSYEQYF. The chain combines TRBV15 with TRBJ2-7; D call uncertain. V shed 0 bases and J shed 0 bases, with 9 bases lying between them. CDR1 is LNHNV, CDR2 YYDKDF, per germline (reference sequence). CDR3 length: 15 residues.

This clonotype came up many times. The chain is built from TRBV6-2 or TRBV6-3 and TRBJ1-1, with 7 bases fitting TRBD1. The CDR3 is 12 residues long. V shed 9 bases and J 3 bases; nucleotides not matched to a gene: 4. CDR1 MNHEY and CDR2 SVGEGT come from the germline V gene. CDR3 nucleotide sequence: TGTGCCAGTCGGGACAGTGACACTGAAGCTTTCTTT. Its translation: CASRDSDTEAFF.

Comment on this clonotype: A much larger clone lies a single base off, so this may be a read error. This rearrangement joins TRBV5-5 to TRBJ1-1, with D unclear. Germline CDR1 and CDR2: SGHKS and YYEKEE (reference sequence). CDR3 length equals 16 residues. CDR3 coding DNA: TGTGCCAGCAGCTTGGCCCGGGCGGTTCGGAACGCTGAAGCTTTCTTT. It is translated as CASSLARAVRNAEAFF.

This clonotype showed up many times. The chain carries TRBV3-1 and TRBJ2-3, with 10 bases fitting TRBD2. CDR3 length equals 15 residues. Germline loops: CDR1 LGHDT, CDR2 YNNKEL (reference sequence). The J segment lost 3 bases and the V segment lost 5 bases, leaving 5 bases of the junction unmatched. CDR3 bases: TGTGCCAGCAGCAAGACTAGCGGGTGGACAGATACGCAGTATTTT. This gives the protein CASSKTSGWTDTQYF.

This clonotype was seen a handful of times. A read error may explain this, as a much larger clone is one base away. The DNA for the CDR3 is TGTGCCAGCAGTTCCGGGACTGGCGGGAGAGCCAGCACAGATACGCAGTATTTT. Its protein product is CASSSGTGGRASTDTQYF. This rearrangement joins TRBV6-5 to TRBJ2-3; 7 positions match TRBD2. The CDR3 has 18 residues. The V gene's germline CDR1 is MNHEY and CDR2 SVGAGI. J gave up 0 bases and V 4 bases, and 13 bases lay outside the gene matches.

The sample holds a few counts of this clonotype. This rearrangement joins TRBV11-2 to TRBJ2-5; TRBD2 aligns across 8 bases. The CDR3 spans 15 residues. From germline, CDR1 is SGHAT and CDR2 FQNNGV. V dropped 5 bases and J dropped 5; count of bases not matched to a gene: 10. As DNA, the CDR3 is TGTGCCAGCAGCCCCGACCCGGGGGGGCCGGAGACCCAGTACTTC. Its protein product is CASSPDPGGPETQYF.

There are many counts of this clonotype. This chain uses TRBV14 with TRBJ2-1; D gene ambiguous. V lost 0 bases and J lost 5, with 14 bases in between. There are 16 residues in the CDR3. From germline, CDR1 is SGHDN and CDR2 FVKESK. In DNA, the CDR3 is TGTGCCAGCAGCCAAGATTTCGCGACGAGTGACAATGAGCAGTTCTTC. It encodes CASSQDFATSDNEQFF.

There are many counts of this clonotype. The chain uses TRBV4-1 and TRBJ1-4; no clear D gene. V was clipped by 0 bases and J by 0 bases, with 8 bases between them. This CDR3 region has 16 residues. Germline-derived CDR1 and CDR2 are MGHRA and YSYEKL. The CDR3 reads CASSQEGIPTNEKLFF. CDR3 DNA sequence: TGCGCCAGCAGCCAAGAGGGCATTCCAACTAATGAAAAACTGTTTTTT.